This T cell receptor (beta chain) was recorded in a study of blood T cell repertoires in COVID-19. The overall study: The samples span acute and convalescent COVID-19 from the United States, Italy and Spain. T cells, B-cell-depleted T cells, or PBMCs supplied cDNA or gDNA.

Profiling relied on immunoSEQ multiplex PCR, and the TCRdb table lists in-frame clones only, not all of them. The table lists approximately 290,000 clones, 75% to 90% of them singletons. The CDR3 runs to 16 residues. The ends lost 1 base at V and 4 bases at J; junction bases unmatched: 8. Germline assignment: CDR1 SGHTA and CDR2 FQGNSA. This sequence joins TRBV7-2 and TRBJ1-2; 8 positions agree with TRBD1. The sequenced sample consisted of peripheral blood. This TCR was recovered from a woman aged 55-70 years with acute or convalescent COVID-19. As DNA, the CDR3 is TGTGCCAGCAGCTTAGATGCCAGGGGGCTTGGCTATGGCTACACCTTC. Its translation is CASSLDARGLGYGYTF.